This T cell receptor beta chain was recovered during a study of regulatory T cells in long-lasting Graves disease. Time point here: newly diagnosed GD, antithyroid drugs for less than 3 months. Isolated PBMC RNA provided the starting material for the TCR library. The source of the patients was an endocrinology department in Xi'an, China. Germline V gives CDR1 SGHRS, CDR2 YFSETQ. The CDR3 spans 14 residues. Trimming took 4 bases from V and 7 from J, leaving 15 bases between them. The authors built TCR beta libraries using iRepertoire HTBI primers and Arm-PCR of CDR3 regions. One entry per CDR3 protein results from TCRdb running MiXCR on the multiplex PCR reads. The sample includes under 450,000 distinct CDR3 sequences, 16% seen only once; the top ten take roughly 21%. These data also formed part of another study, on T cells in Graves' hyperthyroidism and ophthalmopathy. That work contributes: A first-round RT-PCR of the TCR CDR3 used the HTBI primer set. Blood samples included most of the expanded thyroid clonotypes exceeding 0.001.

The material was peripheral blood mononuclear cells (PBMCs), obtained at new diagnosis, from a patient treated with antithyroid drugs. The sequence derives from a woman aged 18-30 years with Graves disease. This chain joins TRBV5-1 and TRBJ1-5; D uncertain. CDR3 nucleotides: TGCGCCAGCAGCCCACGAGGGCCGGGACAGCCCCAGCATTTT. Protein sequence: CASSPRGPGQPQHF.